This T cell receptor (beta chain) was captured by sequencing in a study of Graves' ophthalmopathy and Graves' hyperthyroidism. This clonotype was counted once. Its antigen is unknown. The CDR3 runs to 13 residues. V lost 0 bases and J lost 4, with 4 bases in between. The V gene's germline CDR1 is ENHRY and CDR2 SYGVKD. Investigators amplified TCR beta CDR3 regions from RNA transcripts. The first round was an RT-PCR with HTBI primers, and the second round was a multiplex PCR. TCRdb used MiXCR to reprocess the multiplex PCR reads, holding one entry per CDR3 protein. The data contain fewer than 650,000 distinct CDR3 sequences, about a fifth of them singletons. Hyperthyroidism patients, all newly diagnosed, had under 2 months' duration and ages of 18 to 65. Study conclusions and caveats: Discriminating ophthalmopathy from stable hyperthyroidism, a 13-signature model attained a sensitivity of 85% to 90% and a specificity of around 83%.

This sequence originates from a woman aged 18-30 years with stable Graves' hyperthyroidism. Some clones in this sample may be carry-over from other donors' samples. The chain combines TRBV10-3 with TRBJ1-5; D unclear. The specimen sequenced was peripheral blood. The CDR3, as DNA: TGTGCCATCAGTGAGTCTCGGAATCAGCCCCAGCATTTT. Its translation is CAISESRNQPQHF.